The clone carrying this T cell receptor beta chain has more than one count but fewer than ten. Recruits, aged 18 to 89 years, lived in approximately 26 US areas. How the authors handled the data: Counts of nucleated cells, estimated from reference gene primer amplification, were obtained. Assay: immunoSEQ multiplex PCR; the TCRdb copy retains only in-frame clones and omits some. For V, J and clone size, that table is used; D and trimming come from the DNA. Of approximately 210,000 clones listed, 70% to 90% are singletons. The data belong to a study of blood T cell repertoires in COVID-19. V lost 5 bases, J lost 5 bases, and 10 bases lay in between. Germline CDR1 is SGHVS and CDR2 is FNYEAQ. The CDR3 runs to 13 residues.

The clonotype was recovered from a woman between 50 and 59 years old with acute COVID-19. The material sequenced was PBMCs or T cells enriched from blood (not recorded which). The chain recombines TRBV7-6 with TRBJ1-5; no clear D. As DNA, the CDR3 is TGTGCCAGCAGCCTCCGGAGGGATCAGCCCCAGCATTTT. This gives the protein CASSLRRDQPQHF.